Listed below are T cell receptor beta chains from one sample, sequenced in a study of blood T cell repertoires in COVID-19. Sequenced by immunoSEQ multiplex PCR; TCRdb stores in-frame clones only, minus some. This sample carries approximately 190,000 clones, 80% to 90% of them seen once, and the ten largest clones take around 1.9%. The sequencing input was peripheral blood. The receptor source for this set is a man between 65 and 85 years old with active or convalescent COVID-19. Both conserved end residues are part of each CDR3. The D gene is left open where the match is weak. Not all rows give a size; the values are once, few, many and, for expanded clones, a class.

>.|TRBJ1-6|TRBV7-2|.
CASSLVNSRQVNSPLHF
TGTGCCAGCAGCTTAGTAAATTCTCGACAAGTAAATTCACCCCTCCACTTT
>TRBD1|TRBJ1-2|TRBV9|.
CASSVAMGQLMEGYTF
TGTGCCAGCAGCGTAGCTATGGGACAGCTGATGGAGGGCTACACCTTC
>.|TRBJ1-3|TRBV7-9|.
CASSLPRGNTIYF
TGTGCCAGCAGCTTACCGAGAGGAAACACCATATATTTT
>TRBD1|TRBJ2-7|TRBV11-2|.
CASSPRQGLYEQYF
TGTGCCAGCAGCCCGCGACAGGGGCTCTACGAGCAGTACTTC
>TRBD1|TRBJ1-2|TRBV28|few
CASSRTGYASGYTF
TGTGCCAGCAGTAGGACAGGCTACGCCTCCGGCTACACCTTC
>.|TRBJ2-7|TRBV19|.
CASSPPRVPYEQYF
TGTGCCAGTAGTCCCCCGCGCGTCCCCTACGAGCAGTACTTC
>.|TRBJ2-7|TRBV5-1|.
CASSLGVRSYEQYF
TGCGCCAGCAGCCTCGGCGTGAGGTCCTACGAGCAGTACTTC
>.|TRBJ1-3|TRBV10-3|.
CATQGSSGNTIYF
TGTGCCACCCAGGGAAGCTCTGGAAACACCATATATTTT
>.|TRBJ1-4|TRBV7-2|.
CASSPRVLNEKLFF
TGTGCCAGCAGCCCCCGGGTCCTTAATGAAAAACTGTTTTTT
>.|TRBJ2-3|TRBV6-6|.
CASSPPGTDTQYF
TGTGCCAGCAGTCCGCCGGGTACCGATACGCAGTATTTT
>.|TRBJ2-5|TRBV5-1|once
CASSPGGNQETQYF
TGCGCCAGCAGCCCCGGGGGAAACCAAGAGACCCAGTACTTC
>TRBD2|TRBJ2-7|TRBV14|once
CASSLTGTSIYEQYF
TGTGCCAGCAGCCTGACCGGGACTAGCATCTACGAGCAGTACTTC
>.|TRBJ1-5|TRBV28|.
CASSFGLGQGGQPQHF
TGTGCCAGCAGTTTCGGATTAGGGCAGGGTGGTCAGCCCCAGCATTTT
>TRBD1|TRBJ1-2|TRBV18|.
CASSPKTSGGENYGYTF
TGTGCCAGCTCACCTAAGACTTCAGGGGGTGAGAACTATGGCTACACCTTC
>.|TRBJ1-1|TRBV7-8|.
CASSLTTGNTEAFF
TGTGCCAGCAGCTTAACGACAGGCAACACTGAAGCTTTCTTT
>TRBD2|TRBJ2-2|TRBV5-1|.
CASSLGTSGVYTGELFF
TGCGCCAGCAGTCTCGGGACTAGCGGGGTTTACACCGGGGAGCTGTTTTTT
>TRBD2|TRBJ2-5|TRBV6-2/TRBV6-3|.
CASSSGLAGTQETQYF
TGTGCCAGCAGTTCAGGACTAGCGGGGACCCAAGAGACCCAGTACTTC
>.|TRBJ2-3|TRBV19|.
CASRTGTQTDTQYF
TGTGCCAGTAGGACCGGGACTCAAACAGATACGCAGTATTTT
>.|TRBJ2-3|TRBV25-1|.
CASARVGTDTQYF
TGTGCCAGCGCCAGGGTGGGCACAGATACGCAGTATTTT
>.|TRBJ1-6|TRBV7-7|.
CASRPDTAGLNSPLHF
TGTGCCAGCAGGCCCGACACGGCAGGACTAAATTCACCCCTCCACTTT
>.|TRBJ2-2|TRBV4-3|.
CASSQGNPRDTGELFF
TGCGCCAGCAGCCAAGGGAATCCCCGGGACACCGGGGAGCTGTTTTTT
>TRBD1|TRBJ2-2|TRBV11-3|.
CASSLRQGQRTGELFF
TGTGCCAGCAGCTTACGACAGGGGCAGCGCACCGGGGAGCTGTTTTTT
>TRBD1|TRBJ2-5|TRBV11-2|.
CATGRGPEGTQYF
TGTGCCACGGGCAGGGGGCCCGAGGGGACCCAGTACTTC
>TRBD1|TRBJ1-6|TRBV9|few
CASSRDRGFSPLHF
TGTGCCAGCAGTCGGGACAGGGGTTTTTCACCCCTCCACTTT
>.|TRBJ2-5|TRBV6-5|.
CASSPEKTQYF
TGTGCCAGCAGCCCGGAGAAGACCCAGTACTTC
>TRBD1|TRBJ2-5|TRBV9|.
CASSVGQGASETQYF
TGTGCCAGCAGCGTAGGGCAGGGGGCCTCAGAGACCCAGTACTTC
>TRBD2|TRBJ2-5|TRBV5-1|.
CASSPGGGPQETQYF
TGCGCCAGCAGCCCCGGCGGGGGTCCCCAAGAGACCCAGTACTTC
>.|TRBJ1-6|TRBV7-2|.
CASSLERRGNSPLHF
TGTGCCAGCAGCTTAGAACGCAGGGGAAATTCACCCCTCCACTTT
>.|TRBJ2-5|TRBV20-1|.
CSASGQQETQYF
TGCAGTGCTAGTGGGCAGCAAGAGACCCAGTACTTC
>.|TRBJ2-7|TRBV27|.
CASSPPYEQYF
TGTGCCAGCAGTCCTCCCTACGAGCAGTACTTC
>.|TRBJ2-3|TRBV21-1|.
CASSNLGARDTQYF
TGTGCCAGCAGCAATTTGGGGGCGCGGGATACGCAGTATTTT
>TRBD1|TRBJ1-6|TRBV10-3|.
CAISAGQGWDSPLHF
TGTGCCATCAGTGCGGGACAGGGTTGGGATTCACCCCTCCACTTT
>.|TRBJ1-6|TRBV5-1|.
CASSQASPNSPLHF
TGCGCCAGCAGCCAGGCCAGCCCGAATTCACCCCTCCACTTT
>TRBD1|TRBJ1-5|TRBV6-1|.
CASSGGQRGRGQPQHF
TGTGCCAGCAGTGGAGGACAAAGGGGGCGAGGTCAGCCCCAGCATTTT
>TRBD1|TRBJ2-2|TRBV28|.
CASSRTGGSGELFF
TGTGCCAGCAGCCGGACAGGGGGGTCCGGGGAGCTGTTTTTT
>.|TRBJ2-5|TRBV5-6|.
CASSLRLRGLQETQYF
TGTGCCAGCAGCTTGCGTTTGCGGGGCCTCCAAGAGACCCAGTACTTC
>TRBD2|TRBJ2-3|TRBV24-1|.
CATSHAGLEDTQYF
TGTGCCACCAGCCATGCGGGACTAGAAGATACGCAGTATTTT
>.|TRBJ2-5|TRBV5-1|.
CASSSGTLRGETQYF
TGCGCCAGCAGCTCCGGTACTCTACGAGGGGAGACCCAGTACTTC
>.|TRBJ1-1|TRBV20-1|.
CSASLGGRVRGGAPMNTEAFF
TGCAGTGCTAGTTTAGGAGGACGCGTCAGAGGAGGGGCGCCTATGAACACTGAAGCTTTCTTT
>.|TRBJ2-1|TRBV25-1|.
CASSVFLQDEQFF
TGTGCCAGCAGTGTATTCCTGCAGGATGAGCAGTTCTTC
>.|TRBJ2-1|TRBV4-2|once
CASSLRLDYNEQFF
TGTGCCAGCAGCCTTCGGTTAGATTACAATGAGCAGTTCTTC
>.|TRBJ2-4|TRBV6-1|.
CASSEWGQGNIQYF
TGTGCCAGCAGTGAATGGGGGCAGGGAAACATTCAGTACTTC
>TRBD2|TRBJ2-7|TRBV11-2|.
CASSITSVQYF
TGTGCCAGCAGCATCACTAGCGTGCAGTACTTC
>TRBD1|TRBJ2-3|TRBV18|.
CASSPLRQGGTDTQYF
TGTGCCAGCTCACCACTAAGACAGGGCGGGACAGATACGCAGTATTTT
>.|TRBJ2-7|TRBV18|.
CASSPRQGPYEQYF
TGTGCCAGCTCACCACGGCAGGGCCCCTACGAGCAGTACTTC